This T cell receptor (beta chain) was recovered during a study of T-cell reconstitution after alpha-beta-depleted transplantation in children. Findings and caveats of the study: Alpha-beta T cells about two months after transplant reportedly derived from several hundred expanded graft clones.

With respect to this clonotype: Its matching antigen is unknown.

This CDR3 region has 14 residues. V shed 4 bases and J shed 10 bases, with 20 bases lying between them. In germline, CDR1 is SGHRS, CDR2 YFSETQ. Construction of the TCRbeta library involved unique molecular identifiers. TCRdb itself ran the PCR reads through MiXCR, one entry per CDR3 protein. The sample carries about a million distinct CDR3 sequences, 25% to 30% recorded once. The TCR was taken from a boy less than two years old who had a stem cell transplant for SCID, so the T cells may come from the graft donor. Sequenced material: PBMCs, mostly from graft donor cells, taken 360 days after TCRalphabeta/CD19-depleted stem cell transplant. The chain combines TRBV5-1 with TRBJ1-1; the D gene is possibly TRBD1 (6 bases). This chain's CDR3 is CASSESRWGGGAFF. CDR3 nucleotide sequence: TGCGCCAGCAGCGAGAGCAGGTGGGGAGGGGGAGCTTTCTTT.